This TCR beta chain was profiled in a study of cytomegalovirus exposure and HLA in healthy donors. Researchers ran the PCR with 60 Vbeta and 13 Jbeta primers. Generated by immunoSEQ multiplex PCR, the TCRdb table keeps only in-frame clones and is missing some. This sample has about 160,000 clones; 80% occur once, and the top ten carry 9.5% to 10%. The germline V gene has CDR1 SGDLS and CDR2 YYNGEE. V was pared by 9 bases and J by 0 bases, with 15 bases of the junction left unmatched. The CDR3 covers 19 residues. The source material was PBMCs. The clonotype comes from a man younger than 30 in good health and CMV-seropositive. The chain links TRBV9 to TRBJ2-3, with 14 bases that match TRBD2. CDR3 protein: CATPCTNGTSGRSTDTQYF. The CDR3 DNA follows: TGTGCCACCCCCTGTACGAACGGGACTAGCGGGAGAAGCACAGATACGCAGTATTTT.